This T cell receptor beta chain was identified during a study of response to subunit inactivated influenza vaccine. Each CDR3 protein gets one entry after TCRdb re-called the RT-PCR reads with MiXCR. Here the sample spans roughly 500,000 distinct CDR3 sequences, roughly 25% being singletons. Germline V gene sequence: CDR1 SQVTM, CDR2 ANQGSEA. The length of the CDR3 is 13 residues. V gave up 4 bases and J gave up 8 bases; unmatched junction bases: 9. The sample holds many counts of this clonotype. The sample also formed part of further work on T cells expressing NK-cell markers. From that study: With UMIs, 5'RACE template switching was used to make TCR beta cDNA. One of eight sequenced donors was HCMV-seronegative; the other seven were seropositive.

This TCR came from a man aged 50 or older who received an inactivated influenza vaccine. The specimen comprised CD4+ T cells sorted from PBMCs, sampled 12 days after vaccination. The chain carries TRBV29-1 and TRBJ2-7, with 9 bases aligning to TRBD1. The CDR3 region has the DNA TGCAGCGTTGCGTCGTTGGGACAGGGAAAGCAGTACTTC. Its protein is CSVASLGQGKQYF.